Following are 13 T cell receptor beta chains from one sample sequenced in a study of T cells in Graves' hyperthyroidism and ophthalmopathy. Researchers amplified the TCR beta CDR3 regions from RNA transcripts. HTBI primers were the set used in a first-round RT-PCR of the TCR CDR3. TCRdb called the multiplex PCR reads again in MiXCR, with one record for every CDR3 protein. The sample contains approximately 250,000 distinct CDR3 sequences, approximately 24% of which appear only once. The sequencing sample was made of blood. The receptors derive from a woman in her thirties or forties with Graves' ophthalmopathy.

Ten or more counts support this clonotype. This chain uses TRBV7-2 with TRBJ1-5, with unresolved D. Trimming pared 6 bases from V and 2 bases from J, leaving 11 bases between. Germline loops: CDR1 SGHTA, CDR2 FQGNSA. The CDR3 runs 14 residues. DNA of the CDR3: TGTGCCAGCAGTGGGTCGGAGGGCAATCAGCCCCAGCATTTT. It encodes CASSGSEGNQPQHF.

The sample holds many counts of this clonotype. The rearrangement joins TRBV28 to TRBJ1-5; D uncertain. The V end lost 6 bases, the J end lost 3 bases, and 12 bases lay between the germline ends. CDR1 is MDHEN and CDR2 is SYDVKM in the germline V gene. This CDR3 is built from 14 residues. In nucleotides, the CDR3 is TGTGCCAGCAGCTCTGGTCAGACCAATCAGCCCCAGCATTTT. It encodes CASSSGQTNQPQHF.

This clonotype was seen repeatedly, ten times or more. The chain carries TRBV29-1 and TRBJ1-1; the D gene is possibly TRBD1 (6 bases). The CDR3 loop spans 14 amino acids. CDR1 and CDR2 (germline): SQVTM, ANQGSEA. Trimming stripped 7 bases from V and 0 bases from J, with 15 bases between. Written as DNA, the CDR3 is TGCAGCGCCCTAGGGGGACAACTGAACACTGAAGCTTTCTTT. Translation gives CSALGGQLNTEAFF. The full variable domain, completed using reference TRBV29-1 and TRBJ1-1, is SAVISQKPSRDICQRGTSLTIQCQVDSQVTMMFWYRQQPGQSLTLIATANQGSEATYESGFVIDKFPISRPNLTFSTLTVSNMSPEDSSIYLCSALGGQLNTEAFFGQGTRLTVV.

This clonotype came up many times. The chain joins TRBV28 to TRBJ2-7; weak D call: TRBD2 (5 bases). CDR1 MDHEN and CDR2 SYDVKM come from the germline V gene. There are 15 residues in the CDR3. V gave up 3 bases and J gave up 2 bases, with 14 bases separating them. DNA for the CDR3: TGTGCCAGCAGTTTTACCCGGGAATTTCCCTACGAGCAGTACTTC. Its translation: CASSFTREFPYEQYF.

At least ten counts were recorded for this clonotype. This chain joins TRBV20-1 and TRBJ2-5; 10 bases are a match to TRBD2. The CDR3 sequence is 15 residues long. After removal of 5 bases from V and 0 bases from J, the junction contained 6 bases not matched to a gene. Per germline, CDR1 DFQATT and CDR2 SNEGSKA (reference sequence). This chain's CDR3 is CSARSGRVNQETQYF. CDR3 coding DNA: TGCAGTGCTCGAAGCGGGAGGGTAAACCAAGAGACCCAGTACTTC.

The V call is TRBV9, the J call TRBJ2-5; no definite D call. This CDR3 contains 13 residues. In germline, CDR1 is SGDLS, CDR2 YYNGEE. V was pared by 4 bases and J by 1 base, with 8 bases between. CDR3 sequence: CASSQGSQETQYF. In DNA, the CDR3 is TGTGCCAGCAGCCAAGGAAGCCAAGAGACCCAGTACTTC.

The chain combines TRBV12-3 or TRBV12-4 with TRBJ2-5; 12 nucleotides agree with TRBD2. This CDR3 contains 15 residues. The junction had 4 bases not matched to a gene; V was cut back by 7 bases and J by 1 base. This CDR3 is CASTLTSGGQETQYF. The CDR3 DNA follows: TGTGCCAGCACCTTGACTAGCGGGGGCCAAGAGACCCAGTACTTC.

The V and J genes are TRBV11-2 and TRBJ2-2; a weak D match, TRBD2 (6 bases). Per germline, CDR1 SGHAT and CDR2 FQNNGV. The V and J ends lost 5 bases and 4 bases respectively, with 20 bases between them. This CDR3 region has 17 residues. CDR3 amino acids: CASSPVVAVSTTGELFF. In DNA form, the CDR3 reads TGTGCCAGCAGCCCCGTGGTAGCGGTATCGACCACCGGGGAGCTGTTTTTT.

The rearrangement uses TRBV20-1 and TRBJ2-7; D may be TRBD2 (6 bases). The V and J ends lost 3 bases and 2 bases respectively, with 14 bases between them. This CDR3 is 14 amino acids long. Germline-derived CDR1 and CDR2 are DFQATT and SNEGSKA (reference sequence). As DNA, the CDR3 is TGCAGTGCTAGGAGGCTAGCGCGCACCTACGAGCAGTACTTC. Its translation is CSARRLARTYEQYF.

The chain combines TRBV7-2 with TRBJ2-7; 8 bases are shared with TRBD1. The germline CDR1 and CDR2 sequences are SGHTA and FQGNSA. The CDR3 contains 13 residues. The V gene end was trimmed by 5 bases and the J gene end by 5 bases; junction bases not matched to a gene: 5. DNA for the CDR3: TGTGCCAGCAGCCCCAGACAGGGGAACGAGCAGTACTTC. It translates to CASSPRQGNEQYF.

This clonotype has at least ten counts. J is TRBJ2-5 and V is TRBV6-1, with 7 positions matching TRBD1. CDR1 and CDR2 (germline): MNHNS, SASEGT. V trimming: 5 bases; J trimming: 2 bases; junction bases outside the gene matches: 8. This CDR3 contains 15 residues. The CDR3 spells CASSPYRGVQETQYF. CDR3 coding DNA: TGTGCCAGCAGTCCCTACAGGGGCGTACAAGAGACCCAGTACTTC.

This clonotype was seen ten or more times. The J gene is TRBJ2-7, the V gene TRBV6-5, with D perhaps being TRBD1 or TRBD2 (5 bases each). Germline values: CDR1 MNHEY, CDR2 SVGAGI. V lost 0 bases and J lost 6, with 15 bases in between. The CDR3 spans 15 residues. The DNA for the CDR3 is TGTGCCAGCAGTTACTCGGTGAGGGGTAGGGGCGAGCAGTACTTC. Its translation is CASSYSVRGRGEQYF.

The chain links TRBV6-2 or TRBV6-3 to TRBJ1-2; D is ambiguous. Trimming stripped 2 bases from V and 6 bases from J, with 7 bases between. The CDR3 spans 12 residues. CDR1 is MNHEY and CDR2 is SVGEGT in the germline V gene. CDR3 loop: CASSYELDGYTF. Here the CDR3 DNA reads TGTGCCAGCAGTTACGAGTTGGATGGCTACACCTTC.